A single TCR beta chain is shown here with its context. Profiling relied on immunoSEQ multiplex PCR, and the TCRdb table lists in-frame clones only, not all of them. The sample lists approximately 50,000 clones, about 90% seen once, with roughly 0.4% in the top ten. This specimen comes from a study of T cell changes during pregnancy in multiple sclerosis. Germline V CDR1 and CDR2: LNHDA, SQIVND (reference sequence). The CDR3 runs 16 residues. The V gene end was trimmed by 1 base and the J gene end by 5 bases; junction bases not matched to a gene: 1. The receptor was derived from a female donor with multiple sclerosis, enrolled in a pregnancy study. The chain joins TRBV19 to TRBJ2-1, with TRBD2 identical over 14 bases. The sequences come from CD4+ T cells from peripheral blood mononuclear cells, collected after pregnancy. In DNA form, the CDR3 reads TGTGCCAGTAGTATAGTGGGACTAGCGGGAGACAATGAGCAGTTCTTC. It translates to CASSIVGLAGDNEQFF.